These T cell receptor beta chains were read from a single sample in a study of T-cell reconstitution after alpha-beta-depleted transplantation in children. In TCRdb, the PCR reads were re-called with MiXCR into one record per CDR3 protein. This sample has approximately 8,700 distinct CDR3 sequences, with around 13% found just once. The sample was PBMCs, mostly from graft donor cells, taken 60 days after TCRalphabeta/CD19-depleted stem cell transplant. The receptors derive from a male patient younger than 18 who had a stem cell transplant for acute lymphoblastic leukemia, so the T cells may come from the graft donor. CDR3s include the opening cysteine and the closing phenylalanine or tryptophan. The D gene is left open where the match is weak. Expanded clones get a size class; other rows say once, few or many, or leave the size out.

clone_size d_call j_call v_call cdr3_aa cdr3_nt
many - TRBJ1-2 TRBV28 CASSFTSLNYGYTF TGTGCCAGCAGTTTTACCAGCCTTAACTATGGCTACACCTTC
many - TRBJ1-5 TRBV28 CASSPYGQGYSNQPQHF TGTGCCAGCAGTCCATACGGACAAGGGTATAGCAATCAGCCCCAGCATTTT
- - TRBJ1-5 TRBV7-9 CASTLGDYQPQHF TGTGCCAGCACCCTAGGGGATTATCAGCCCCAGCATTTT
many - TRBJ1-4 TRBV9 CASSVGGLGEKLFF TGTGCCAGCAGCGTAGGAGGGCTCGGTGAAAAACTGTTTTTT
many - TRBJ2-2 TRBV5-1 CASSNDRTGELFF TGCGCCAGCAGTAATGACAGGACCGGGGAGCTGTTTTTT
many - TRBJ2-3 TRBV27 CASSLRRMQGDTQYF TGTGCCAGCAGTTTACGGCGGATGCAGGGGGATACGCAGTATTTT
- TRBD1 TRBJ2-5 TRBV20-1 CSAMDRGETQYF TGCAGTGCAATGGACAGGGGAGAGACCCAGTACTTC
many TRBD2 TRBJ2-1 TRBV4-2 CASSPLGLAGVNEQFF TGTGCCAGCAGCCCCTTAGGGCTAGCGGGAGTCAATGAGCAGTTCTTC
many TRBD1 TRBJ2-7 TRBV5-1 CASSRDRGRPYEQYF TGCGCCAGCAGCCGGGACAGGGGTAGGCCCTACGAGCAGTACTTC
many - TRBJ2-2 TRBV6-2/TRBV6-3 CASSYLGYTGELFF TGTGCCAGCAGTTACTTGGGGTACACCGGGGAGCTGTTTTTT